This TCR beta chain appears in the sequencing data of a study of spatial heterogeneity in lung cancer. Across the whole study: PBMC collected at follow-up were sequenced when available, a median of about 2 years after resection. Detection consistently yielded more beta chains than alpha chains.

Study-level points and caveats: At tumor resection, ubiquitous expanded TCRs were detected in blood more often than later.

V dropped 5 bases and J dropped 5 bases, with 19 bases sitting between them. The V gene's germline CDR1 is MDHEN and CDR2 SYDVKM. This CDR3 has 16 amino acids. Time point in this sample: blood at routine non-recurrence follow-up after resection. Whole RNA, which was extracted from tumor, nontumor lung tissue or frozen PBMC, was sequenced without any cell sorting. Only a few counts were recorded for this clonotype. Its specificity is unknown. The study tagged each TCR cDNA molecule with a unique molecular identifier. Each CDR3 protein is one row after TCRdb ran MiXCR on the 5' RACE reads. The table includes 45,000 to 65,000 distinct CDR3 sequences, under 8% detected once.

V gene TRBV28 combines with J gene TRBJ2-1; tentative D call: TRBD2 (6 bases). The source is a female donor with early-stage non-small cell lung cancer. Sequencing used PBMCs, obtained at follow-up. CDR3 sequence: CASSPPTDLANNEQFF. CDR3 nucleotide sequence: TGTGCCAGCAGTCCCCCGACAGATCTAGCGAACAATGAGCAGTTCTTC. The variable domain in full, completed from reference TRBV28 and TRBJ2-1, reads DVKVTQSSRYLVKRTGEKVFLECVQDMDHENMFWYRQDPGLGLRLIYFSYDVKMKEKGDIPEGYSVSREKKERFSLILESASTNQTSMYLCASSPPTDLANNEQFFGPGTRLTVL.